One and the same sample provided the 21 T cell receptor beta chains below, sequenced in a study of immune evolution from preneoplasia to lung adenocarcinoma (dated by TCRdb to the early 2020s). The library came from the immunoSEQ multiplex PCR assay. Here the immuneACCESS table is served through TCRdb, limited to in-frame sequences with V and J called. Missing clones are a known gap in these copies; in checked studies unresolved V genes cover under half, and the rest lacks a known reason. The sample table lists about 5,600 clones, 60% to 75% of them with a count of one. The ten largest clonotypes hold roughly 9.6% of the sample. The sample consisted of FFPE lung adenocarcinoma in situ tissue. The intended sense of this specimen's cell subset or site label: preinvasive adenocarcinoma in situ (AIS). The source of these receptors is a person aged 60-80 years with lung adenocarcinoma.

The chain uses TRBV7-3 and TRBJ2-5, with D maybe TRBD2 (6 bases). This CDR3 contains 14 residues. The germline V gene has CDR1 SGHTA and CDR2 FQGTGA. Deletions cut 5 bases from V and 5 bases from J, with 15 bases between. The CDR3 coding sequence is TGTGCCAGCAGCCGAGTGGGGGGAACCGAGACCCAGTACTTC. This codes for CASSRVGGTETQYF.

J is TRBJ2-3 and V is TRBV28; D gene ambiguous. Germline V gene sequence: CDR1 MDHEN, CDR2 SYDVKM. The CDR3 spans 14 residues. The V end lost 7 bases, the J end lost 1 base, and 12 bases lay between the germline ends. Here the CDR3 reads CASIPPTGTDTQYF. The CDR3 DNA sequence: TGTGCCAGCATCCCCCCCACGGGCACAGATACGCAGTATTTT.

The V call is TRBV19, the J call TRBJ2-7; D gene ambiguous. The CDR3 totals 14 residues. Germline CDR1 LNHDA, CDR2 SQIVND (reference sequence). V shed 3 bases and J shed 3 bases, with 12 bases lying between them. The DNA of the CDR3 is TGTGCCAGTAGTATTGGGGTAAGAGGCTACGAGCAGTACTTC. The encoded protein is CASSIGVRGYEQYF. Combining the CDR3 with reference TRBV19 and TRBJ2-7 gives the whole variable domain DGGITQSPKYLFRKEGQNVTLSCEQNLNHDAMYWYRQDPGQGLRLIYYSQIVNDFQKGDIAEGYSVSREKKESFPLTVTSAQKNPTAFYLCASSIGVRGYEQYFGPGTRLTVT.

The chain couples TRBV7-2 to TRBJ1-6, with 7 nucleotides matching TRBD1. This CDR3 region has 15 residues. Unmatched junction bases numbered 11, after V lost 8 bases and J lost 7 bases. CDR1 and CDR2 from the germline V gene are SGHTA and FQGNSA. CDR3 in DNA: TGTGCCAGCTCGAGAGGGGGCGCAAGGAATTCACCCCTCCACTTT. As protein: CASSRGGARNSPLHF.

The chain links TRBV5-1 to TRBJ1-2, with D uncertain. CDR3 length equals 13 residues. Trimming left V 5 bases short and J 0 bases short, with 8 bases between. Germline V gene lookup returns CDR1 SGHRS and CDR2 YFSETQ. The CDR3 loop is CASSERTNYGYTF. Written as DNA, the CDR3 is TGCGCCAGCAGTGAACGAACTAACTATGGCTACACCTTC.

This chain uses TRBV7-8 with TRBJ2-5; D is unclear. Between the trimmed V and J ends, which lost 1 base and 1 base, there was a span of 10 bases. Per germline, CDR1 SGHVS and CDR2 FQNEAQ. The CDR3 spans 15 residues. The CDR3 DNA reads TGTGCCAGCAGCTTAGTCGCGACGCCCCAAGAGACCCAGTACTTC. Encoded protein: CASSLVATPQETQYF.

The chain combines TRBV27 with TRBJ1-5, with TRBD1 matching 8 bases. CDR1 and CDR2 from the germline V gene are MNHEY and SMNVEV (reference sequence). The CDR3 runs to 16 residues. Unmatched junction bases numbered 7, after V lost 2 bases and J lost 4 bases. CDR3 sequence reads: CASSLPDRARNQPQHF. The CDR3 DNA sequence: TGTGCCAGCAGTTTACCGGACAGGGCCCGTAATCAGCCCCAGCATTTT.

The chain joins TRBV6-5 to TRBJ2-5; maybe TRBD2 (6 bases). The assigned J gene may be wrong: the sequence end matches TRBJ2-7 better. CDR1 is MNHEY and CDR2 is SVGAGI in the germline V gene. The CDR3 has 13 residues. The CDR3 spells CASSYGGVYEQYF. DNA of the CDR3: TGTGCCAGCAGTTACGGCGGGGTCTACGAGCAGTACTTC.

The V call is TRBV30, the J call TRBJ2-3, with 8 bases aligning to TRBD1. Per the germline V gene, CDR1 is GTSNPN and CDR2 is SVGIG (reference sequence). V shed 2 bases, J shed 4 bases, and the junction held 5 bases outside the gene matches. The CDR3 contains 14 residues. CDR3 in DNA: TGTGCCTGGAGTCGGAACAGGGGGGCAGATACGCAGTATTTT. Translation gives CAWSRNRGADTQYF.

About this clone itself: Its ends do not fully match the called genes, so a read error is possible. The CDR3 coding sequence is TGTGCCTGGAGTGTGGGAGCGGGAGGCACAAATACGCAGTATTTT. Translation: CAWSVGAGGTNTQYF. The rearrangement links TRBV30 to TRBJ2-3; 9 bases line up with TRBD2. Germline-derived CDR1 and CDR2 are GTSNPN and SVGIG (reference sequence). The CDR3 spans 15 residues.

The rearrangement links TRBV11-2 to TRBJ1-6; D is ambiguous. This CDR3 is 17 amino acids long. Germline V gene data show CDR1 as SGHAT and CDR2 as FQNNGV. V was trimmed by 1 base and J by 8 bases, leaving 18 bases between them. The CDR3 loop reads CASSLGGSGRRDSPLHF. In DNA form, the CDR3 reads TGTGCCAGCAGCTTAGGAGGGTCGGGGAGAAGAGATTCACCCCTCCACTTT.

V usage is TRBV6-5 and J usage is TRBJ2-1; D is uncertain. Germline lookup yields CDR1 MNHEY and CDR2 SVGAGI. Deletions cut 2 bases from V and 6 bases from J, with 5 bases between. The length of the CDR3 is 12 residues. The CDR3 sequence: CASSYVGNEQFF. The CDR3 bases are TGTGCCAGCAGTTACGTCGGCAATGAGCAGTTCTTC.

V gene TRBV19 combines with J gene TRBJ2-3; 9 bases are a match to TRBD1. V dropped 6 bases and J dropped 2; count of bases not matched to a gene: 6. CDR1 is LNHDA, CDR2 SQIVND, per germline (reference sequence). The CDR3 loop spans 15 amino acids. The CDR3 coding sequence is TGTGCCAGTAGAGACAGGGGGGGGGTCACAGATACGCAGTATTTT. This gives the protein CASRDRGGVTDTQYF.

V and J are TRBV18 and TRBJ2-7; D gene unclear. CDR1 is KGHSH, CDR2 LQKENI, per germline. The ends were cut back, 3 bases at V and 0 bases at J, with 15 bases in the middle. The CDR3 runs 16 residues. The CDR3 sequence: CASSPSRGVSSYEQYF. Written as DNA, the CDR3 is TGTGCCAGCTCACCTAGTCGTGGGGTGAGCTCCTACGAGCAGTACTTC. The complete variable domain, with remaining parts taken from reference TRBV18 and TRBJ2-7, reads NAGVMQNPRHLVRRRGQEARLRCSPMKGHSHVYWYRQLPEEGLKFMVYLQKENIIDESGMPKERFSAEFPKEGPSILRIQQVVRGDSAAYFCASSPSRGVSSYEQYFGPGTRLTVT.

J is TRBJ1-1 and V is TRBV28; 10 bases are a match to TRBD1. CDR3 length equals 15 residues. Germline values: CDR1 MDHEN, CDR2 SYDVKM. With V trimmed by 5 bases and J by 6 bases, 9 bases remained unmatched. The CDR3: CASSPRTGGLAEAFF. In DNA form, the CDR3 reads TGTGCCAGCAGTCCCAGGACAGGGGGATTGGCTGAAGCTTTCTTT.

This chain uses TRBV5-1 with TRBJ2-5; TRBD1 matches at 8 bases. CDR1 is SGHRS and CDR2 is YFSETQ in the germline V gene. The CDR3 spans 15 residues. J lost 7 bases, V lost 3 bases, and 11 bases had no gene match. CDR3 sequence reads: CASSSGQGGVVTQYF. The CDR3 DNA is TGCGCCAGCAGCTCCGGACAGGGTGGGGTTGTGACCCAGTACTTC.

This clone was seen once. The chain recombines TRBV5-4 with TRBJ1-5; D call uncertain. Germline CDR1 and CDR2: SGHNT and YYREEE (reference sequence). This CDR3 contains 15 residues. Trimming removed 0 bases from V and 3 bases from J, with 10 bases in between. CDR3 residues: CASSLGPGINQPQHF. CDR3 coding DNA: TGTGCCAGCAGCTTGGGACCCGGGATCAATCAGCCCCAGCATTTT.

The chain employs TRBV30 and TRBJ1-1; possible D gene TRBD1, 6 bases. This CDR3 has 15 amino acids. The germline V and J ends were trimmed by 3 bases and 2 bases, with 16 bases remaining between them. Germline lookup yields CDR1 GTSNPN and CDR2 SVGIG (reference sequence). The CDR3 spells CAWSPTGQRNTEAFF. The CDR3 region has the DNA TGTGCCTGGAGCCCTACCGGACAGCGAAACACTGAAGCTTTCTTT.

The chain couples TRBV2 to TRBJ2-5; weak D call: TRBD2 (6 bases). V was trimmed by 6 bases and J by 5 bases, leaving 10 bases between them. The CDR3 consists of 12 residues. The germline V gene has CDR1 SNHLY and CDR2 FYNNEI. The CDR3 nucleotides read TGTGCCAGCAGGCGGGGTGTGGAGACCCAGTACTTC. Translating it yields CASRRGVETQYF.

This chain uses TRBV5-4 with TRBJ2-5; unclear D gene. Trimming stripped 4 bases from V and 7 bases from J, with 8 bases between. Germline CDR1 is SGHNT and CDR2 is YYREEE (reference sequence). This CDR3 has 11 residues. The CDR3 protein is CASSPPRTQYF. The DNA for the CDR3 is TGTGCCAGCAGCCCCCCGAGGACCCAGTACTTC.

The chain combines TRBV7-8 with TRBJ1-4; TRBD1 might be the D (5 bases). The CDR3 has 15 amino acids. CDR1 is SGHVS, CDR2 FQNEAQ, per germline. The CDR3 sequence: CQTTLRGGANEKLFF. CDR3 DNA sequence: TGTCAGACCACCTTACGTGGGGGTGCTAATGAAAAACTGTTTTTT.